The 31 T cell receptor beta chains presented below share a single source sample, sequenced in a study of Graves' ophthalmopathy and Graves' hyperthyroidism. Amplifying from RNA transcripts, the study obtained TCR beta CDR3 regions. Investigators did first-round RT-PCR with HTBI primers, then second-round multiplex PCR. TCRdb called the multiplex PCR reads again in MiXCR, with one record for every CDR3 protein. The data contain 600,000 to 650,000 distinct CDR3 sequences, approximately 21% of them singletons. Sequenced: peripheral blood. The receptors were gathered from a woman between 18 and 29 years old with stable Graves' hyperthyroidism. Some clones in this sample may be carry-over from other donors' samples.

The V call is TRBV5-4, the J call TRBJ1-2, with D possibly matching TRBD1 (5 bases). The CDR3 is 15 residues long. V shed 1 base and J shed 4 bases, with 14 bases lying between them. Germline CDR1 reads SGHNT; CDR2 reads YYREEE (reference sequence). The CDR3 region has the DNA TGTGCCAGCAGCTTGTCCGGGGCGGACGTCTATGGCTACACCTTC. Translated: CASSLSGADVYGYTF.

This clonotype was counted at least ten times. The chain links TRBV11-2 to TRBJ1-6; D not certain. CDR1 and CDR2 from the germline V gene are SGHAT and FQNNGV. Trimming took off 1 base at V and 6 bases at J, with 16 bases between the two ends. The CDR3 has 17 residues. This CDR3 is CASSLGWSGLSNSPLHF. CDR3 nucleotide sequence: TGTGCCAGCAGCTTAGGATGGTCTGGGCTTAGTAATTCACCCCTCCACTTT.

The sample holds many counts of this clonotype. This chain uses TRBV7-9 with TRBJ1-2, with D possibly TRBD1 on 5 matching bases. V was cut by 3 bases and J by 6 bases, with 17 bases left in between. The CDR3 sequence is 15 residues long. Per the germline V gene, CDR1 is SEHNR and CDR2 is FQNEAQ (reference sequence). In nucleotides, the CDR3 is TGTGCCAGCAGCTTCCCGGGGCCCCGTCTAGATGGCTACACCTTC. The encoded protein is CASSFPGPRLDGYTF. Full variable domain (rest looked up from reference TRBV7-9 and TRBJ1-2): DTGVSQNPRHKITKRGQNVTFRCDPISEHNRLYWYRQTLGQGPEFLTYFQNEAQLEKSRLLSDRFSAERPKGSFSTLEIQRTEQGDSAMYLCASSFPGPRLDGYTFGSGTRLTVV.

Many counts were recorded for this clonotype. This rearrangement joins TRBV12-3 or TRBV12-4 to TRBJ2-3, with D uncertain. V was clipped by 5 bases and J by 1 base, with 7 bases between them. The CDR3 runs to 13 residues. CDR3 DNA: TGTGCCAGCAGTCGGAGCGGCACAGATACGCAGTATTTT. It specifies CASSRSGTDTQYF.

This clonotype has just a few counts. This rearrangement joins TRBV29-1 to TRBJ2-7; maybe TRBD1 (5 bases). V lost 6 bases and J lost 1, with 19 bases in between. In germline, CDR1 is SQVTM, CDR2 ANQGSEA. The CDR3 has 15 amino acids. Written as DNA, the CDR3 is TGCAGCGTCGGGTTAAGGACAATCCGATCCTACGAGCAGTACTTC. This codes for CSVGLRTIRSYEQYF.

This clonotype came up many times. The rearrangement joins TRBV28 to TRBJ2-4; the D is unclear. V was pared by 1 base and J by 8 bases, with 12 bases between. The germline CDR1 and CDR2 sequences are MDHEN and SYDVKM. The CDR3 has 14 amino acids. The CDR3 is CASSLFASADIQYF. Here the CDR3 DNA reads TGTGCCAGCAGTTTATTTGCTAGTGCGGACATTCAGTACTTC. The full variable domain, in which reference TRBV28 and TRBJ2-4 provide the parts outside the CDR3, is DVKVTQSSRYLVKRTGEKVFLECVQDMDHENMFWYRQDPGLGLRLIYFSYDVKMKEKGDIPEGYSVSREKKERFSLILESASTNQTSMYLCASSLFASADIQYFGAGTRLSVL.

This clonotype was picked up many times. The V gene is TRBV7-2, the J gene TRBJ2-7; no definite D call. The germline CDR1 and CDR2 sequences are SGHTA and FQGNSA. The CDR3 consists of 13 residues. V was trimmed by 6 bases and J by 2 bases, leaving 11 bases between them. The CDR3 DNA reads as TGTGCCAGCAGTCATGGTCCAGCCTACGAGCAGTACTTC. Its protein is CASSHGPAYEQYF.

This clonotype was seen repeatedly, ten times or more. Relative to the germline gene, one junction end is altered; a read error may explain this. V is TRBV5-1 and J is TRBJ1-5; 8 positions match TRBD1. The CDR3 consists of 13 residues. Germline CDR1 reads SGHRS; CDR2 reads YFSETQ. The CDR3 nucleotides read TGTGCCAGCAGCTTAGACAGGGGTCAGCCCCAGCATTTT. This gives the protein CASSLDRGQPQHF. The full variable domain, its missing parts supplied by reference TRBV5-1 and TRBJ1-5, is KAGVTQTPRYLIKTRGQQVTLSCSPISGHRSVSWYQQTPGQGLQFLFEYFSETQRNKGNFPGRFSGRQFSNSRSEMNVSTLELGDSALYLCASSLDRGQPQHFGDGTRLSIL.

This clonotype was counted at least ten times. The chain combines TRBV29-1 with TRBJ1-1; TRBD1 is a possible D gene (5 bases). Per the germline V gene, CDR1 is SQVTM and CDR2 is ANQGSEA. The CDR3 has 13 residues. Trimming took off 6 bases at V and 3 bases at J, with 14 bases between the two ends. The CDR3, as DNA: TGCAGCGTAAAAAGGGGAGTTTACACTGAAGCTTTCTTT. Its protein is CSVKRGVYTEAFF.

The chain links TRBV11-2 to TRBJ1-1; D is ambiguous. Trimming took off 4 bases at V and 4 bases at J, with 13 bases between the two ends. The CDR3 length is 14 residues. From germline, CDR1 is SGHAT and CDR2 FQNNGV. The CDR3 region is CASSSFLEGTEAFF. The CDR3 bases are TGTGCCAGCAGCTCTTTCCTTGAGGGCACTGAAGCTTTCTTT.

This clonotype was detected ten times or more. V usage is TRBV20-1 and J usage is TRBJ2-7, with D perhaps matching TRBD1 (6 bases). CDR3 length: 14 amino acids. CDR1 and CDR2 from the germline V gene are DFQATT and SNEGSKA (reference sequence). V dropped 1 base and J dropped 0 bases, with 10 bases sitting between them. This CDR3 reads CSARGTVSSYEQYF. CDR3 DNA: TGCAGTGCTAGAGGGACAGTGAGCTCCTACGAGCAGTACTTC.

This clonotype was picked up many times. V usage is TRBV5-1 and J usage is TRBJ1-5; 7 bases map to TRBD1. With V trimmed by 4 bases and J by 3 bases, 4 bases remained unmatched. This CDR3 has 14 residues. The germline CDR1 and CDR2 sequences are SGHRS and YFSETQ. For the CDR3, the DNA is TGCGCCAGCAGCGTCACAGGGGACAATCAGCCCCAGCATTTT. Protein: CASSVTGDNQPQHF. Filled out from reference TRBV5-1 and TRBJ1-5, the complete variable domain reads KAGVTQTPRYLIKTRGQQVTLSCSPISGHRSVSWYQQTPGQGLQFLFEYFSETQRNKGNFPGRFSGRQFSNSRSEMNVSTLELGDSALYLCASSVTGDNQPQHFGDGTRLSIL.

This clonotype showed up many times. CDR3 coding DNA: TGTGCCAGCAGTTTTGGTTGGGAGCTGTTTTTT. Translated, it gives CASSFGWELFF. The J gene is TRBJ2-2, the V gene TRBV12-3 or TRBV12-4; no firm D call. This CDR3 is built from 11 residues. The ends were cut back, 3 bases at V and 9 bases at J, with 5 bases in the middle.

This clonotype was seen at least ten times. This rearrangement joins TRBV6-5 to TRBJ1-1; D uncertain. Per the germline V gene, CDR1 is MNHEY and CDR2 is SVGAGI. The V end lost 2 bases, the J end lost 0 bases, and 7 bases lay between the germline ends. The CDR3 length is 14 residues. CDR3 sequence (DNA): TGTGCCAGCAGTTACGTTCCCGTGAACACTGAAGCTTTCTTT. Translating it yields CASSYVPVNTEAFF.

At least ten counts were recorded for this clonotype. Here the CDR3 DNA reads TGTGCCAGTAGCACAGGAGGGGGTCTCTATGGCTACACCTTC. Protein product: CASSTGGGLYGYTF. V gene TRBV19 combines with J gene TRBJ1-2; weak D call: TRBD1 (6 bases). The CDR3 extends over 14 amino acids. V was shortened by 6 bases and J by 4 bases, with 15 bases between the two germline ends. Germline values: CDR1 LNHDA, CDR2 SQIVND (reference sequence).

In its sample, this clonotype was seen many times. This chain joins TRBV20-1 and TRBJ1-5, with unresolved D. The CDR3 is 14 amino acids. Germline V gene lookup returns CDR1 DFQATT and CDR2 SNEGSKA (reference sequence). Trimming removed 4 bases at V and 9 bases at J, with 19 bases between. The CDR3 sequence is CSATKSVEGAPQHF. The CDR3 DNA reads as TGCAGTGCTACCAAATCTGTCGAAGGTGCGCCCCAGCATTTT.

Many counts were recorded for this clonotype. The chain employs TRBV11-2 and TRBJ2-2, with a possible D match to TRBD1 (5 bases). V was shortened by 6 bases and J by 3 bases, with 14 bases between the two germline ends. Germline V lookup: CDR1 SGHAT, CDR2 FQNNGV. The CDR3 runs 15 residues. CDR3 loop: CASSIQQGYTGELFF. Written as DNA, the CDR3 is TGTGCCAGCAGTATACAGCAGGGATACACCGGGGAGCTGTTTTTT.

The sample holds many counts of this clonotype. The gene calls are TRBV7-2 and TRBJ2-5; TRBD1 matches at 9 bases. CDR3 size: 15 residues. Trimming cost V 5 bases and J 5 bases; bases outside gene matches: 9. Germline-derived CDR1 and CDR2 are SGHTA and FQGNSA. The CDR3 DNA reads as TGTGCCAGCAGCGTTGGACAGGGGCAGTGGGAGACCCAGTACTTC. Protein sequence: CASSVGQGQWETQYF. The variable domain in full, completed from reference TRBV7-2 and TRBJ2-5, reads GAGVSQSPSNKVTEKGKDVELRCDPISGHTALYWYRQSLGQGLEFLIYFQGNSAPDKSGLPSDRFSAERTGGSVSTLTIQRTQQEDSAVYLCASSVGQGQWETQYFGPGTRLLVL.

The sample holds a few counts of this clonotype. The V gene is TRBV5-1, the J gene TRBJ1-1; D gene ambiguous. The CDR3 is made up of 12 amino acids. The ends were cut back, 2 bases at V and 8 bases at J, with 10 bases in the middle. Germline V gene data show CDR1 as SGHRS and CDR2 as YFSETQ. The DNA for the CDR3 is TGCGCCAGCAGCTTAAGTTTGAAGGAAGCTTTCTTT. It specifies CASSLSLKEAFF.

The chain recombines TRBV28 with TRBJ2-7; 7 bases are shared with TRBD1. Germline V lookup: CDR1 MDHEN, CDR2 SYDVKM. After removal of 8 bases from V and 9 bases from J, the junction contained 13 bases not matched to a gene. This CDR3 contains 13 residues. CDR3 amino acids: CASDRAQGSRQYF. CDR3 in DNA: TGTGCCAGCGACCGCGCACAGGGGTCAAGGCAGTACTTC.

The table lists this clonotype with a few counts. The chain links TRBV19 to TRBJ1-1; D is unresolved. The CDR3 sequence is 14 residues long. From germline, CDR1 is LNHDA and CDR2 SQIVND (reference sequence). The V end lost 5 bases, the J end lost 6 bases, and 16 bases lay between the germline ends. The CDR3 DNA follows: TGTGCCAGTAGTTCGGACTTAGGGAGCCCTGAAGCTTTCTTT. Translation gives CASSSDLGSPEAFF.

This clonotype occurred many times. This sequence joins TRBV6-1 and TRBJ1-5; no firm D call. The CDR3 has 14 amino acids. Deletions cut 2 bases from V and 6 bases from J, with 11 bases between. Germline CDR1 reads MNHNS; CDR2 reads SASEGT. This CDR3 is CASSESLGGQPQHF. CDR3 coding DNA: TGTGCCAGCAGTGAATCTCTGGGCGGTCAGCCCCAGCATTTT.

There are many counts of this clonotype. The chain joins TRBV7-9 to TRBJ1-1; no clear D. This CDR3 spans 15 amino acids. Germline CDR1 SEHNR, CDR2 FQNEAQ (reference sequence). The V and J ends lost 1 base and 0 bases respectively, with 9 bases between them. CDR3 in amino acids: CASSLELAVNTEAFF. CDR3 nucleotides: TGTGCCAGCAGCTTAGAATTGGCGGTGAACACTGAAGCTTTCTTT.

This clonotype turned up a few times. The rearrangement links TRBV15 to TRBJ2-5, with TRBD2 matching 10 bases. The CDR3 sequence is 15 residues long. Per the germline V gene, CDR1 is LNHNV and CDR2 is YYDKDF (reference sequence). Trimming at V came to 3 bases and at J to 5 bases, leaving 6 bases not matched to a gene. CDR3 amino acids: CATSRSGGGVETQYF. In DNA form, the CDR3 reads TGTGCCACCAGCAGGAGCGGGGGGGGGGTGGAGACCCAGTACTTC.

This clonotype was recorded at least ten times. V usage is TRBV12-3 or TRBV12-4 and J usage is TRBJ1-5; no clear D. This CDR3 is 14 amino acids long. The V and J ends lost 2 bases and 0 bases respectively, with 5 bases between them. The CDR3 DNA is TGTGCCAGCAGTTTAACGGCTAGCAATCAGCCCCAGCATTTT. This codes for CASSLTASNQPQHF.

This clonotype was seen only a few times. The chain couples TRBV4-2 to TRBJ2-7; 11 bases are a match to TRBD2. Germline V gene lookup returns CDR1 LGHNA and CDR2 YNFKEQ. The CDR3 extends over 15 amino acids. The V segment lost 0 bases and the J segment 6 bases; nucleotides outside the gene matches: 4. The CDR3, as DNA: TGTGCCAGCAGCCAAGAACTAGCGGGAGCGCTCGAGCAGTACTTC. Encoded protein: CASSQELAGALEQYF.

About this clonotype itself: A much larger clone differs by one base, so this may be a read error. In this CDR3 the conserved last residue, phenylalanine or tryptophan, is missing, so a read error is likely. The V call is TRBV29-1, the J call TRBJ1-2; no firm D call. Germline V gene data show CDR1 as SQVTM and CDR2 as ANQGSEA. The CDR3 contains 14 residues. V lost 4 bases and J 4 bases, leaving 16 bases between the germline ends. The CDR3 is CSVGLGNGAYGYTV. CDR3 DNA: TGCAGCGTTGGGCTGGGGAATGGTGCCTATGGCTACACCGTC.

CDR3 nucleotide sequence: TGCAGTGCTAGAGCAAAAGCTGCCGGCTCCTACGAGCAGTACTTC. It translates to CSARAKAAGSYEQYF. The rearrangement uses TRBV20-1 and TRBJ2-7; the D is unclear. This CDR3 comprises 15 residues. Germline CDR1 reads DFQATT; CDR2 reads SNEGSKA (reference sequence). V was trimmed by 1 base and J by 0 bases, leaving 13 bases between them.

The table lists this clonotype with many counts. The gene calls are TRBV10-3 and TRBJ2-5; 7 bases are shared with TRBD2. Germline V gene data show CDR1 as ENHRY and CDR2 as SYGVKD. V shed 0 bases, J shed 5 bases, and the junction held 9 bases outside the gene matches. The CDR3 is 16 residues long. The CDR3 sequence is CAISESGEGHGETQYF. The DNA of the CDR3 is TGTGCCATCAGTGAGTCGGGGGAGGGCCACGGGGAGACCCAGTACTTC.

A few counts support this clonotype. The gene calls are TRBV6-1 and TRBJ2-5; TRBD1 is a possible D gene (5 bases). This CDR3 spans 14 amino acids. The germline gives CDR1 MNHNS, CDR2 SASEGT. Between the trimmed V and J ends, which lost 4 bases and 2 bases, there was a span of 11 bases. The CDR3 region is CASSGTDRQETQYF. DNA for the CDR3: TGTGCCAGCAGTGGAACCGACAGACAAGAGACCCAGTACTTC.

This clonotype was counted only a few times. The chain combines TRBV7-9 with TRBJ2-5; D possibly matches TRBD1 or TRBD2 (7 bases each). Trimming took 3 bases from V and 1 from J, leaving 12 bases between them. In germline, CDR1 is SEHNR, CDR2 FQNEAQ (reference sequence). The CDR3 sequence is 15 residues long. CDR3 nucleotides: TGTGCCAGCAGCTTGCAGGGGGGGTCCCAAGAGACCCAGTACTTC. Translated: CASSLQGGSQETQYF.